Below, one TCR beta chain is given with its context. The data stem from a study of blood T cell repertoires in COVID-19. Turning to the study itself: Acute and convalescent COVID-19 specimens originated in the United States, Italy and Spain. PBMCs, B-cell-depleted T cells, or T cells were the source of the cDNA or gDNA that made up the material.

Germline loops: CDR1 SGHTA, CDR2 FQGNSA. V was pared by 6 bases and J by 14 bases, with 11 bases of the junction left unmatched. CDR3 length equals 14 residues. In the authors' workflow: Amplifying reference gene primers gave estimates of nucleated cell counts. Measured with immunoSEQ multiplex PCR; TCRdb has only the in-frame clones, and not every one. That table is the source of V, J and clone size, and D and trimming were worked out from the DNA. The data contain a few hundred thousand clones, about nine tenths of them singletons. V usage is TRBV7-2 and J usage is TRBJ1-6, with 9 bases matching TRBD1. Sequenced sample: peripheral blood. This receptor was taken from a man aged 45-60 years with acute or convalescent COVID-19. The CDR3 DNA reads as TGTGCCAGCAGGGGGGACAGGGCTACTCTAGCCCTCCACTTT. Translating gives CASRGDRATLALHF. The full variable domain, with the rest looked up from reference TRBV7-2 and TRBJ1-6, is GAGVSQSPSNKVTEKGKDVELRCDPISGHTALYWYRQSLGQGLEFLIYFQGNSAPDKSGLPSDRFSAERTGGSVSTLTIQRTQQEDSAVYLCASRGDRATLALHFGNGTRLTVT.